These 20 T cell receptor beta chains were sequenced from one sample in a study of blood T cell repertoires in COVID-19 (dated by TCRdb to about 2020). Library method: the immunoSEQ multiplex PCR assay. The table comes from immuneACCESS by way of TCRdb, which keeps in-frame sequences with V and J called. Part of the clones is missing from these tables; in studies checked, under half for an unresolved V gene and the rest for unknown reasons. The sample yields 200,000 to 250,000 clones; approximately 90% were counted once. The biggest ten clones account for more than 3.5% of the sample. Sequencing was carried out using PBMCs or T cells enriched from blood (not recorded which). The receptors come from a woman under 40 who had recovered from COVID-19.

This chain connects TRBV19 to TRBJ1-5; a weak D match, TRBD1 (6 bases). The CDR3 spans 14 residues. From germline, CDR1 is LNHDA and CDR2 SQIVND (reference sequence). The V and J ends lost 7 bases and 3 bases respectively, with 13 bases between them. This chain's CDR3 is CASKEQGNNQPQHF. The CDR3 DNA sequence: TGTGCCAGTAAGGAGCAGGGGAACAATCAGCCCCAGCATTTT.

The chain joins TRBV6-2 or TRBV6-3 to TRBJ2-2, with D perhaps TRBD1 (6 bases). V was cut by 3 bases and J by 4 bases, with 15 bases left in between. This CDR3 has 16 residues. CDR1 MNHEY and CDR2 SVGEGT come from the germline V gene. CDR3: CASSYLGAPGTGELFF. As DNA, the CDR3 is TGTGCCAGCAGTTATCTGGGGGCCCCGGGCACCGGGGAGCTGTTTTTT.

To note about this clone: One end of the junction is discordant with germline, which a read error may explain. The chain couples TRBV7-9 to TRBJ2-1, with 11 bases lining up with TRBD2. Germline CDR1 reads SEHNR; CDR2 reads FQNEAQ (reference sequence). CDR3 length: 15 amino acids. The CDR3 region is CASSVRLAGPPSPIF. CDR3 in DNA: TGTGCCAGCAGCGTAAGACTAGCGGGACCCCCATCCCCGATCTTC.

The chain is built from TRBV5-5 and TRBJ2-5; TRBD2 agrees at 9 bases. The V gene end was trimmed by 1 base and the J gene end by 3 bases; junction bases not matched to a gene: 1. CDR3 length equals 14 residues. Looked up from germline, CDR1 is SGHKS and CDR2 is YYEKEE (reference sequence). Written as DNA, the CDR3 is TGTGCCAGCAGCTTGTTAGCGGGGGAAGAGACCCAGTACTTC. Its protein is CASSLLAGEETQYF.

This clone has just one count. This sequence joins TRBV7-3 and TRBJ1-1; TRBD1 matches 8 bases. Germline assignment: CDR1 SGHTA and CDR2 FQGTGA. This CDR3 region has 13 residues. With 2 bases clipped from V and 7 bases from J, the junction kept 3 bases outside the gene matches. CDR3 coding DNA: TGTGCCAGCAGCTTAGGAGGGACAGGTGAAGCTTTCTTT. It translates to CASSLGGTGEAFF.

This clone occurred once. The genes are TRBV7-2 and TRBJ2-5, with D possibly being TRBD2 (6 bases). This CDR3 spans 15 amino acids. Deletions cut 5 bases from V and 4 bases from J, with 17 bases between. The germline V gene encodes CDR1 SGHTA and CDR2 FQGNSA. The CDR3 protein is CASSKTARGGETQYF. Written as DNA, the CDR3 is TGTGCCAGCAGCAAGACAGCCCGGGGAGGAGAGACCCAGTACTTC.

This chain connects TRBV4-3 to TRBJ1-2; 10 bases are shared with TRBD1. The junction had 4 bases not matched to a gene; V was cut back by 1 base and J by 5 bases. This CDR3 has 15 amino acids. Germline CDR1 is LGHNA and CDR2 is YSLEER. The CDR3 is CASSQGTGGDYGYTF. CDR3 bases: TGCGCCAGCAGCCAAGGGACAGGGGGAGATTATGGCTACACCTTC.

This clone has only a few counts. The rearrangement uses TRBV7-2 and TRBJ1-1, with 8 bases fitting TRBD1. Germline CDR1 reads SGHTA; CDR2 reads FQGNSA. The V and J ends lost 4 bases and 9 bases, in that order; junction bases with no gene match: 13. This CDR3 contains 15 residues. CDR3 coding DNA: TGTGCCAGCAGCTCAAACAGGGGGGGTTTGGTGAAAGCTTTCTTT. It specifies CASSSNRGGLVKAFF.

J is TRBJ2-2 and V is TRBV4-1, with 8 positions matching TRBD2. Germline values: CDR1 MGHRA, CDR2 YSYEKL. V lost 8 bases and J lost 1; bases outside the gene matches: 18. The CDR3 sequence is 19 residues long. The CDR3 reads CASRDGGLVAGWNTGELFF. The CDR3 DNA reads TGCGCCAGCCGGGACGGGGGGCTGGTAGCGGGGTGGAACACCGGGGAGCTGTTTTTT.

Here the CDR3 reads CSASQEETQYF. In DNA, the CDR3 is TGCAGTGCGAGCCAAGAAGAGACCCAGTACTTC. This sequence joins TRBV20-1 and TRBJ2-5, with D uncertain. The CDR3 covers 11 residues. Trimming pared 6 bases from V and 3 bases from J, leaving 8 bases between. CDR1 and CDR2 (germline): DFQATT, SNEGSKA (reference sequence).

The chain is built from TRBV19 and TRBJ2-2; TRBD1 matches at 10 bases. After removal of 2 bases from V and 10 bases from J, the junction contained 13 bases not matched to a gene. The CDR3 runs to 17 residues. The germline gives CDR1 LNHDA, CDR2 SQIVND (reference sequence). CDR3 loop: CASSIKLTGGLGEELFF. CDR3 DNA: TGTGCCAGTAGTATAAAATTGACAGGGGGCTTGGGGGAGGAGCTGTTTTTT.

This clone showed up just a few times. The chain recombines TRBV30 with TRBJ1-2; D is possibly TRBD1 (5 bases). Germline V CDR1 and CDR2: GTSNPN, SVGIG (reference sequence). This CDR3 has 14 residues. The ends were cut back, 3 bases at V and 7 bases at J, with 18 bases in the middle. CDR3 in amino acids: CAWSGIGGLAGYTF. The CDR3 DNA reads TGTGCCTGGAGCGGGATCGGGGGGTTAGCTGGCTACACCTTC.

This chain links TRBV7-9 with TRBJ1-4; D not certain. Germline V gene sequence: CDR1 SEHNR, CDR2 FQNEAQ (reference sequence). V lost 6 bases and J lost 10, with 9 bases in between. The CDR3 runs to 11 residues. CDR3 DNA: TGTGCCAGCAGTTTTCCCGGAAAACTGTTTTTT. It yields the protein CASSFPGKLFF.

The rearrangement uses TRBV15 and TRBJ1-5, with 7 bases fitting TRBD1. J was trimmed by 7 bases and V by 6 bases; bases with no gene match: 12. Germline lookup yields CDR1 LNHNV and CDR2 YYDKDF (reference sequence). This CDR3 is 15 amino acids long. The CDR3, as DNA: TGTGCCACCAGGTCCGGACAGGCGAAAGAACAGCCCCAGCATTTT. Translating it yields CATRSGQAKEQPQHF.

This clone was detected only once. This chain links TRBV19 with TRBJ1-5; D may be TRBD1 (5 bases). Germline V CDR1 and CDR2: LNHDA, SQIVND (reference sequence). The CDR3 is 18 amino acids. Trimming stripped 5 bases from V and 0 bases from J, with 20 bases between. CDR3 residues: CASSQDIPAFDSNQPQHF. For the CDR3, the DNA is TGTGCCAGTAGTCAGGACATACCCGCGTTCGATAGCAATCAGCCCCAGCATTTT.

This chain links TRBV5-8 with TRBJ2-3, with 13 bases aligning to TRBD2. V lost 4 bases to trimming and J lost 4 bases; unmatched junction nucleotides: 3. This CDR3 has 15 residues. The germline V gene has CDR1 SGHTS and CDR2 YDEGEE. The CDR3 protein is CASSAGLAGPDTQYF. DNA of the CDR3: TGTGCCAGCAGCGCGGGACTAGCGGGACCAGATACGCAGTATTTT. Complete variable domain (other parts from reference TRBV5-8 and TRBJ2-3): EAGVTQSPTHLIKTRGQQATLRCSPISGHTSVYWYQQALGLGLQFLLWYDEGEERNRGNFPPRFSGRQFPNYSSELNVNALELEDSALYLCASSAGLAGPDTQYFGPGTRLTVL.

The chain has TRBV4-1 and TRBJ1-5; 8 bases fit TRBD1. Germline trimming cut 3 bases from V and 1 base from J; bases unmatched to any gene: 5. The CDR3 consists of 16 residues. Germline loops: CDR1 MGHRA, CDR2 YSYEKL. The CDR3 nucleotides are TGCGCCAGCAGCCAGGCGGGGACAGGAAGCAATCAGCCCCAGCATTTT. Translated, it gives CASSQAGTGSNQPQHF.

Here the CDR3 DNA reads TGCGCCAGCAGTCTCTCGACAGTGGGCGGCTACACCTTC. Protein: CASSLSTVGGYTF. V usage is TRBV23-1 and J usage is TRBJ1-2; tentative D call: TRBD1 (5 bases). TRBV23-1 is recorded as an ORF, its role being uncertain. V was cut by 4 bases and J by 8 bases, with 14 bases left in between. The CDR3 is made up of 13 amino acids.

This clone was seen only a few times. J is TRBJ2-2 and V is TRBV5-1, with TRBD1 identical over 12 bases. The CDR3 runs to 16 residues. Germline V lookup: CDR1 SGHRS, CDR2 YFSETQ. V dropped 5 bases and J dropped 6; count of bases not matched to a gene: 8. CDR3 in DNA: TGCGCCAGCAGACGCCCGGGACAGGGGGCCGCCGGGGAGCTGTTTTTT. Encoded protein: CASRRPGQGAAGELFF.

In its sample, this clone was seen a few times. The rearrangement joins TRBV24-1 to TRBJ2-1; TRBD2 aligns across 14 bases. CDR3 length equals 16 residues. Germline lookup yields CDR1 KGHDR and CDR2 SFDVKD. The J segment lost 8 bases and the V segment lost 4 bases, leaving 6 bases of the junction unmatched. The CDR3 protein is CATSDPTSGRGYEQFF. As DNA, the CDR3 is TGTGCCACCAGTGACCCGACTAGCGGGAGGGGCTATGAGCAGTTCTTC.